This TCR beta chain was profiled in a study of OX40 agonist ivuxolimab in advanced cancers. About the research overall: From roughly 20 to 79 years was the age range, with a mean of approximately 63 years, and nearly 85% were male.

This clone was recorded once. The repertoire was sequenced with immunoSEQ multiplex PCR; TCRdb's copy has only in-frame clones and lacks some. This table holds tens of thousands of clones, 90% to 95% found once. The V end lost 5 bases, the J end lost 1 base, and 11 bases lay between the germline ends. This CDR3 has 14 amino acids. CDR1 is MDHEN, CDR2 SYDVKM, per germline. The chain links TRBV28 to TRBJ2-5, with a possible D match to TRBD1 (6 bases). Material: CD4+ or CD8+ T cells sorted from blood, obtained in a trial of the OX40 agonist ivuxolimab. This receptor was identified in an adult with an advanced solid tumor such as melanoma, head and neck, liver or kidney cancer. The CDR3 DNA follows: TGTGCCAGCAGTATTCACAGGGTCCAAGAGACCCAGTACTTC. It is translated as CASSIHRVQETQYF.